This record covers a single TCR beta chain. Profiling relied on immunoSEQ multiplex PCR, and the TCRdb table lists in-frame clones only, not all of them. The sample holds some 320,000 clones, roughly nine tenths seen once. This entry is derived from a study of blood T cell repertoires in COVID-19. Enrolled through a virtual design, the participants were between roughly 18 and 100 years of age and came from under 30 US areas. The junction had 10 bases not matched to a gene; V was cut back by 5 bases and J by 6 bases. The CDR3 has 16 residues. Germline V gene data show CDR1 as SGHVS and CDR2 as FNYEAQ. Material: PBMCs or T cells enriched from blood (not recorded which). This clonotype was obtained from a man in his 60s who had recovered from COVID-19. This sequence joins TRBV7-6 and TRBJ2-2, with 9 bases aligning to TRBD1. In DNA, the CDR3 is TGTGCCAGCAGCAGCCGGGACAGGGTTTCATCCGGGGAGCTGTTTTTT. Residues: CASSSRDRVSSGELFF.